The 8 T cell receptor beta chains below were found in one sample sequenced in a study of blood T cell repertoires in COVID-19. TCRdb's copy holds only in-frame clones and misses some; the assay was immunoSEQ multiplex PCR. The sample includes 400,000 to 550,000 clones, about 89% seen only once; the top ten take approximately 4.5%. The sequenced material came from peripheral blood. These receptors were collected from a woman in her twenties or thirties with acute or convalescent COVID-19.

The chain joins TRBV5-5 to TRBJ1-4; TRBD1 matches at 8 bases. V lost 4 bases to trimming and J lost 3 bases; unmatched junction nucleotides: 8. Per germline, CDR1 SGHKS and CDR2 YYEKEE (reference sequence). The CDR3 length is 16 residues. CDR3 amino acids: CASSPRTGLSNEKLFF. The CDR3 nucleotides are TGTGCCAGCAGCCCGCGGACAGGGCTATCTAATGAAAAACTGTTTTTT.

The genes are TRBV5-1 and TRBJ2-5, with D possibly matching TRBD2 (5 bases). There are 14 residues in the CDR3. Germline CDR1 and CDR2: SGHRS and YFSETQ. Trimming pared 0 bases from V and 4 bases from J, leaving 10 bases between. In nucleotides, the CDR3 is TGCGCCAGCAGCTTGGTTGGAGGTATAGAGACCCAGTACTTC. It specifies CASSLVGGIETQYF.

The chain carries TRBV29-1 and TRBJ1-1, with no clear D. The CDR3 contains 14 residues. Germline loops: CDR1 SQVTM, CDR2 ANQGSEA. Trimming stripped 4 bases from V and 1 base from J, with 13 bases between. The CDR3 DNA reads TGCAGCGTTGCCCTGTTGGGGAGGAACACTGAAGCTTTCTTT. Protein product: CSVALLGRNTEAFF.

The V gene is TRBV4-1, the J gene TRBJ2-6; D uncertain. The CDR3 covers 18 residues. With 4 bases removed from V and 0 bases from J, the gap between germline ends came to 16 bases. The germline gives CDR1 MGHRA, CDR2 YSYEKL. CDR3 in amino acids: CASSPPAGFRSGANVLTF. The CDR3 region has the DNA TGCGCCAGCAGCCCCCCCGCAGGTTTCCGCTCTGGGGCCAACGTCCTGACTTTC.

V usage is TRBV5-4 and J usage is TRBJ2-1; D may be TRBD2 (7 bases). There are 14 residues in the CDR3. Per the germline V gene, CDR1 is SGHNT and CDR2 is YYREEE (reference sequence). V gave up 4 bases and J gave up 7 bases, with 15 bases separating them. CDR3 amino acids: CASSPTGGRNEQFF. Written as DNA, the CDR3 is TGTGCCAGCAGCCCTACGGGGGGCCGGAATGAGCAGTTCTTC.

This chain's CDR3 is CASKDKGAILDTQYF. In nucleotides, the CDR3 is TGCGCCAGCAAGGACAAGGGGGCGATTCTTGATACGCAGTATTTT. The V and J genes are TRBV5-1 and TRBJ2-3; 7 nucleotides match TRBD1. This CDR3 spans 15 amino acids. The germline V gene encodes CDR1 SGHRS and CDR2 YFSETQ. Trimming at V came to 6 bases and at J to 6 bases, leaving 13 bases not matched to a gene.

This clone showed up just a few times. The V and J genes are TRBV19 and TRBJ1-5, with D unresolved. This CDR3 spans 14 amino acids. V lost 6 bases, J lost 4 bases, and 13 bases lay in between. The germline gives CDR1 LNHDA, CDR2 SQIVND (reference sequence). This CDR3 is CASRPFRGNQPQHF. The CDR3, as DNA: TGTGCCAGTAGACCTTTCCGGGGAAATCAGCCCCAGCATTTT.

The chain is built from TRBV12-3 or TRBV12-4 and TRBJ2-1; 8 bases are shared with TRBD1. V gave up 8 bases and J gave up 7 bases; unmatched junction bases: 7. The CDR3 has 13 residues. CDR3 sequence (DNA): TGTGCCAGCGGCAGGGGGCTTGCAAATGAGCAGTTCTTC. The encoded protein is CASGRGLANEQFF.